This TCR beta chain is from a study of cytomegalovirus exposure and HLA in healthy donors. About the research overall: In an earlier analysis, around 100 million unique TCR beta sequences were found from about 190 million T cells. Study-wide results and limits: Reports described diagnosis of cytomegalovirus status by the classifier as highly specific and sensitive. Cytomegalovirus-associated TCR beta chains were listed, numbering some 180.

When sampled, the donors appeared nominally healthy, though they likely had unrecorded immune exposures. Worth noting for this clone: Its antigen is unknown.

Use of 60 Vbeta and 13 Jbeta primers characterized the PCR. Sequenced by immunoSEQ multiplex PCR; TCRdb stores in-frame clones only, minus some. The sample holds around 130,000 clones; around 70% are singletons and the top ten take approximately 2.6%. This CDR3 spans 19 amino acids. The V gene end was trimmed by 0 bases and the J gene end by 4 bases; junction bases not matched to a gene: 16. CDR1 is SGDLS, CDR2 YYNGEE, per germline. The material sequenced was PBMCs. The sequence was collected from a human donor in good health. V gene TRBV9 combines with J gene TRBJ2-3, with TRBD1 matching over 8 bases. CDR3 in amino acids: CASSVDGASRTGIADTQYF. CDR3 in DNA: TGTGCCAGCAGCGTAGACGGGGCCTCCCGGACAGGGATTGCAGATACGCAGTATTTT.